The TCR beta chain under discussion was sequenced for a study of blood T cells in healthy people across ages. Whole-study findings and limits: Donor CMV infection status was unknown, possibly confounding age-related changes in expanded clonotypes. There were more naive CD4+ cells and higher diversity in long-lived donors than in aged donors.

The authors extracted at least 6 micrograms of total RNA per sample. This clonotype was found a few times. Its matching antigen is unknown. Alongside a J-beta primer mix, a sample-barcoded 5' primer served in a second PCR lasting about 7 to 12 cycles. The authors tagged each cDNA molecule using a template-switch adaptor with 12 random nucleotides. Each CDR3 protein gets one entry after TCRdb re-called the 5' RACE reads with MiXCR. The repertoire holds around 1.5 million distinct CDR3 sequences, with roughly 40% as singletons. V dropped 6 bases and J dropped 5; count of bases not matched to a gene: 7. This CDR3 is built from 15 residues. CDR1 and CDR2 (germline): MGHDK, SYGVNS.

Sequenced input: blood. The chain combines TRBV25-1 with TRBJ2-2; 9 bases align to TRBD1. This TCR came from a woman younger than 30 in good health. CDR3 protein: CASSRGQGWTGELFF. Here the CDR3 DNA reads TGTGCCAGCAGCAGGGGACAGGGATGGACCGGGGAGCTGTTTTTT.